This entry features one T cell receptor beta chain sequence. As originally analysed: Cell counts per sample came from amplifying reference gene primers. Clones were sequenced by immunoSEQ multiplex PCR, and TCRdb holds only the in-frame ones, with some missing. V, J and clone size are those of that table, while D and trimming were read from the DNA. The table lists just over 20,000 clones, more than 85% of them singletons. This entry is derived from a study of blood T cell repertoires in COVID-19. About the study: PBMCs, B-cell-depleted T cells, or T cells were the source of the cDNA or gDNA that made up the material.

Germline V gene sequence: CDR1 LNHNV, CDR2 YYDKDF (reference sequence). Trimming shortened V by 3 bases and J by 2 bases, and 5 bases separated the two germline ends. The CDR3 consists of 14 residues. This chain joins TRBV15 and TRBJ1-6, with a tentative D call TRBD1 (5 bases). This receptor was obtained from a human donor in a cohort sampled during active COVID-19. The sequenced material came from peripheral blood. The CDR3: CATSRDTYNSPLHF. In nucleotides, the CDR3 is TGTGCCACCAGCAGGGACACCTATAATTCACCCCTCCACTTT.